The 23 T cell receptor beta chains presented below share a single source sample, sequenced in a study of blood T cells in healthy people across ages. The second PCR ran roughly 6 to 11 cycles with a sample-barcoded 5' primer and J-beta primers. TCRdb passed the 5' RACE reads through MiXCR, listing each CDR3 protein once. The sample consists of around 780,000 distinct CDR3 sequences, about a quarter of them appearing once. The sample was also reused in another study, on T cells of mothers and their children.

The sequenced material came from blood. The receptors were sampled from a boy between 5 and 17 years old in good health.

The chain uses TRBV9 and TRBJ1-6; D gene uncertain. Germline V gene lookup returns CDR1 SGDLS and CDR2 YYNGEE. The CDR3 runs to 14 residues. The V and J ends lost 1 base and 8 bases respectively, with 10 bases between them. CDR3: CASSVRVRDSPLHF. The CDR3 DNA reads TGTGCCAGCAGCGTAAGGGTACGAGATTCACCCCTCCACTTT. The full variable domain, completed using reference TRBV9 and TRBJ1-6, is DSGVTQTPKHLITATGQRVTLRCSPRSGDLSVYWYQQSLDQGLQFLIQYYNGEERAKGNILERFSAQQFPDLHSELNLSSLELGDSALYFCASSVRVRDSPLHFGNGTRLTVT.

This clonotype was observed a few times. The chain recombines TRBV30 with TRBJ1-3, with D uncertain. The germline V gene has CDR1 GTSNPN and CDR2 SVGIG (reference sequence). This CDR3 is built from 15 residues. V was clipped by 0 bases and J by 1 base, with 10 bases between them. The DNA for the CDR3 is TGTGCCTGGAGTGTACACTCACAGTCTGGAAACACCATATATTTT. Its protein is CAWSVHSQSGNTIYF.

In this sample, this clonotype turned up a few times. The V gene is TRBV6-4, the J gene TRBJ2-7; D is undetermined. CDR1 is MRHNA and CDR2 is SNTAGT in the germline V gene. Deletions cut 5 bases from V and 1 base from J, with 12 bases between. This CDR3 region has 14 residues. DNA of the CDR3: TGTGCCAGCAGTAAGACCGGGCTGTCCTACGAGCAGTACTTC. It encodes CASSKTGLSYEQYF.

The chain's CDR3 is CSVGQLSYEQYF. The CDR3 bases are TGCAGCGTAGGACAGCTCTCCTACGAGCAGTACTTC. The V gene is TRBV29-1, the J gene TRBJ2-7; TRBD1 is a possible D gene (6 bases). The length of the CDR3 is 12 residues. Germline V CDR1 and CDR2: SQVTM, ANQGSEA. Trimming shortened V by 6 bases and J by 0 bases, and 9 bases separated the two germline ends.

The genes are TRBV25-1 and TRBJ1-6; D is perhaps TRBD1 (6 bases). CDR1 MGHDK and CDR2 SYGVNS come from the germline V gene. The CDR3 is made up of 15 amino acids. V was shortened by 2 bases and J by 7 bases, with 12 bases between the two germline ends. The CDR3 is CASSERRQANSPLHF. CDR3 DNA: TGTGCCAGCAGTGAAAGGAGACAGGCAAATTCACCCCTCCACTTT. The complete variable domain, with remaining parts taken from reference TRBV25-1 and TRBJ1-6, reads EADIYQTPRYLVIGTGKKITLECSQTMGHDKMYWYQQDPGMELHLIHYSYGVNSTEKGDLSSESTVSRIRTEHFPLTLESARPSHTSQYLCASSERRQANSPLHFGNGTRLTVT.

This rearrangement joins TRBV10-3 to TRBJ2-3; a weak D match, TRBD2 (6 bases). Germline V gene lookup returns CDR1 ENHRY and CDR2 SYGVKD. The CDR3 runs to 15 residues. The V end lost 6 bases, the J end lost 1 base, and 14 bases lay between the germline ends. CDR3 loop: CAISPSDGGTDTQYF. The CDR3 DNA sequence: TGTGCCATCAGCCCTAGCGACGGGGGCACAGATACGCAGTATTTT.

J is TRBJ2-3 and V is TRBV6-6; either TRBD1 or TRBD2 may supply D (5 bases each). CDR1 MNHNY and CDR2 SVGAGI come from the germline V gene (reference sequence). The CDR3 contains 13 residues. Trimming left V 11 bases short and J 2 bases short, with 14 bases between. In DNA form, the CDR3 reads TGTGCCGGGGCGGAGGCCCACACAGATACGCAGTATTTT. Translation gives CAGAEAHTDTQYF.

The rearrangement joins TRBV12-3 or TRBV12-4 to TRBJ2-7; 7 bases align to TRBD1. This CDR3 contains 14 residues. The junction had 6 bases not matched to a gene; V was cut back by 5 bases and J by 2 bases. CDR3 DNA: TGTGCCAGCAGTCGGGACAGTCAGACCTACGAGCAGTACTTC. Translated, it gives CASSRDSQTYEQYF.

This clonotype has just a few counts. The rearrangement joins TRBV20-1 to TRBJ2-5, with 9 bases that match TRBD2. The CDR3 extends over 13 amino acids. Germline lookup yields CDR1 DFQATT and CDR2 SNEGSKA (reference sequence). V shed 5 bases, J shed 5 bases, and the junction held 6 bases outside the gene matches. Here the CDR3 reads CSALTSGRETQYF. In DNA form, the CDR3 reads TGCAGTGCTCTGACTAGCGGAAGGGAGACCCAGTACTTC.

The J gene is TRBJ1-2, the V gene TRBV2, with D possibly matching TRBD1 (6 bases). The V gene lost 1 base and the J gene lost 6 bases, with 12 bases spanning the gap. Looked up from germline, CDR1 is SNHLY and CDR2 is FYNNEI. There are 14 residues in the CDR3. The CDR3 sequence: CASSEDRERNGYTF. The CDR3 bases are TGTGCCAGCAGTGAAGACAGGGAGAGAAATGGCTACACCTTC.

The chain uses TRBV6-2 or TRBV6-3 and TRBJ1-4; possibly TRBD1 for D (5 bases). V dropped 5 bases and J dropped 6 bases, with 13 bases sitting between them. Germline V gives CDR1 MNHEY, CDR2 SVGEGT. This CDR3 is built from 14 residues. The CDR3 nucleotides read TGTGCCAGCAGTCGCCTGGGGCTGGATGAAAAACTGTTTTTT. It yields the protein CASSRLGLDEKLFF.

The genes are TRBV14 and TRBJ2-1; the D is unclear. Gene TRBJ2-7 matches the end of the DNA better, so the J call may be wrong. This CDR3 contains 13 residues. Per the germline V gene, CDR1 is SGHDN and CDR2 is FVKESK. The CDR3 DNA sequence: TGTGCCAGCAGCCAGGTTACTTTCGGCGAGCAGTACTTC. It encodes CASSQVTFGEQYF.

This rearrangement joins TRBV7-9 to TRBJ2-5; D is unclear. The germline CDR1 and CDR2 sequences are SEHNR and FQNEAQ (reference sequence). The CDR3 totals 13 residues. V dropped 1 base and J dropped 7 bases, with 10 bases sitting between them. The CDR3 loop reads CASSLEWAGTQYF. CDR3 in DNA: TGTGCCAGCAGCTTAGAATGGGCTGGGACCCAGTACTTC.

This clonotype was seen more than once but under ten times. The rearrangement joins TRBV7-3 to TRBJ2-5; D is possibly TRBD1 or TRBD2 (6 bases each). Germline V lookup: CDR1 SGHTA, CDR2 FQGTGA. Deletions cut 4 bases from V and 7 bases from J, with 13 bases between. This CDR3 comprises 13 residues. The CDR3 here is CASSSQGGGTQYF. The CDR3 region has the DNA TGTGCCAGCAGCTCCCAAGGAGGGGGGACCCAGTACTTC.

The chain is built from TRBV2 and TRBJ1-6; D ambiguous. This CDR3 comprises 14 residues. Germline CDR1 and CDR2: SNHLY and FYNNEI. Between the trimmed V and J ends, which lost 7 bases and 8 bases, there was a span of 15 bases. The CDR3 sequence: CASTREGTDSPLHF. CDR3 sequence (DNA): TGTGCCAGCACCAGAGAGGGAACGGATTCACCCCTCCACTTT.

The rearrangement links TRBV5-1 to TRBJ1-2, with TRBD1 matching over 7 bases. CDR3 size: 13 residues. V dropped 8 bases and J dropped 7; count of bases not matched to a gene: 11. CDR1 and CDR2 from the germline V gene are SGHRS and YFSETQ. The DNA of the CDR3 is TGCGCCAGTGCGGGACAGTACGTATCTGGCTACACCTTC. Encoded protein: CASAGQYVSGYTF.

The rearrangement joins TRBV9 to TRBJ2-1; 7 bases map to TRBD1. Germline CDR1 is SGDLS and CDR2 is YYNGEE. The junction had 8 bases not matched to a gene; V was cut back by 4 bases and J by 4 bases. The CDR3 extends over 15 amino acids. The CDR3: CASSPWQGVYNEQFF. CDR3 DNA: TGTGCCAGCAGCCCTTGGCAGGGGGTATACAATGAGCAGTTCTTC.

This clonotype has only a few counts. The chain uses TRBV6-1 and TRBJ2-1; D unclear. CDR1 is MNHNS and CDR2 is SASEGT in the germline V gene. Trimming took off 8 bases at V and 7 bases at J, with 21 bases between the two ends. The CDR3 runs to 15 residues. CDR3 region: CASQTETNARNEQFF. The CDR3 DNA is TGTGCCAGCCAGACCGAAACAAACGCACGGAATGAGCAGTTCTTC.

The chain employs TRBV5-1 and TRBJ1-6; D call uncertain. The CDR3 has 15 amino acids. The germline gives CDR1 SGHRS, CDR2 YFSETQ. V lost 0 bases to trimming and J lost 6 bases, with 10 bases between them. This CDR3 is CASSLVEGGNSPLHF. The CDR3 bases are TGCGCCAGCAGCTTGGTAGAGGGCGGTAATTCACCCCTCCACTTT.

This clonotype has only a few counts. This sequence joins TRBV20-1 and TRBJ2-5, with TRBD1 identical over 7 bases. CDR1 and CDR2 from the germline V gene are DFQATT and SNEGSKA (reference sequence). This CDR3 has 18 amino acids. Trimming cost V 3 bases and J 0 bases; bases outside gene matches: 16. CDR3 nucleotides: TGCAGTGCTAGTCAGAGAGGGGGCTTAGGCATTTACCAAGAGACCCAGTACTTC. Translated, it gives CSASQRGGLGIYQETQYF.

The chain joins TRBV7-6 to TRBJ2-7, with a tentative D call TRBD2 (6 bases). The CDR3 totals 20 residues. V was shortened by 2 bases and J by 0 bases, with 26 bases between the two germline ends. Per germline, CDR1 SGHVS and CDR2 FNYEAQ. The CDR3 DNA reads TGTGCCAGCAGCTTAAAGGGCCCTCGCAACCGGGACTCCGACTCCTACGAGCAGTACTTC. It codes for CASSLKGPRNRDSDSYEQYF. The full variable domain, its missing parts supplied by reference TRBV7-6 and TRBJ2-7, is GAGVSQSPRYKVTKRGQDVALRCDPISGHVSLYWYRQALGQGPEFLTYFNYEAQQDKSGLPNDRFSAERPEGSISTLTIQRTEQRDSAMYRCASSLKGPRNRDSDSYEQYFGPGTRLTVT.

The rearrangement links TRBV29-1 to TRBJ2-5; D may correspond to TRBD1 or TRBD2 (5 bases each). Matching the DNA end better, TRBJ2-7 makes the J call doubtful. Germline V lookup: CDR1 SQVTM, CDR2 ANQGSEA. This CDR3 region has 13 residues. The CDR3 DNA reads as TGCAGCGTTGTGGGGGAGTTGGCGTACGAGCAGTACTTC. It encodes CSVVGELAYEQYF.

The table lists this clonotype with a few counts. The chain carries TRBV12-3 or TRBV12-4 and TRBJ1-6; D unresolved. CDR3 length: 15 residues. V was cut by 3 bases and J by 5 bases, with 11 bases left in between. The CDR3 bases are TGTGCCAGCAGTTTCGAGGCCCCAAATAATTCACCCCTCCACTTT. Translated, it gives CASSFEAPNNSPLHF.